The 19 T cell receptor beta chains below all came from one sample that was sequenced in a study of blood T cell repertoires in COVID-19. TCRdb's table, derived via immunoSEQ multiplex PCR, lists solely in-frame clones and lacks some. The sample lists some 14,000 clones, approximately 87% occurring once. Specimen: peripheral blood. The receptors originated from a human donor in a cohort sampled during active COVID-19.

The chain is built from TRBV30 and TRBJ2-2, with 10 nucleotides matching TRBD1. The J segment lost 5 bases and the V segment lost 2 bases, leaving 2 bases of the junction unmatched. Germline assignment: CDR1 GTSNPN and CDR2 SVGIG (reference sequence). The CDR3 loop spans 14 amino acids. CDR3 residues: CAWSWTGGTGELFF. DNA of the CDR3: TGTGCCTGGAGTTGGACAGGGGGTACCGGGGAGCTGTTTTTT.

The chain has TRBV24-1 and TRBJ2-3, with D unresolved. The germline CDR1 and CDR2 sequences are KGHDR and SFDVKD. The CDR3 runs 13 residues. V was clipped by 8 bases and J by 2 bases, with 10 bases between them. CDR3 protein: CATNMRSTDTQYF. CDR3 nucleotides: TGTGCCACCAATATGCGCTCCACAGATACGCAGTATTTT.

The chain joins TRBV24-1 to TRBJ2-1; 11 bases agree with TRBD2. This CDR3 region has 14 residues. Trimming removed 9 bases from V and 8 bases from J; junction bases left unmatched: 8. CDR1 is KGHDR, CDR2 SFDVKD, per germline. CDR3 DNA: TGTGCCACCGCCCCTAGCGGGGGGTCGGATGAGCAGTTCTTC. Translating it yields CATAPSGGSDEQFF.

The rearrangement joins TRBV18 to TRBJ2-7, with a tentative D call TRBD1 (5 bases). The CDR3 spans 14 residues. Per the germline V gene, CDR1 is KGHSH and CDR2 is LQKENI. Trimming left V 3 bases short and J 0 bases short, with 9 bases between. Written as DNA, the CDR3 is TGTGCCAGCTCACCGGACACGGCCTCCTACGAGCAGTACTTC. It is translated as CASSPDTASYEQYF.

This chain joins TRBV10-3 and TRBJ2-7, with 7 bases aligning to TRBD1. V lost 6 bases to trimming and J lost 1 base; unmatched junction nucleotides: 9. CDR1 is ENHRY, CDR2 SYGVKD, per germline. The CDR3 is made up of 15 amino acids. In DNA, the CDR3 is TGTGCCATCAGAATAAAGAGGGACAGTTCCTACGAGCAGTACTTC. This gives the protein CAIRIKRDSSYEQYF.

The CDR3 reads CATSGVQSTDTQYF. CDR3 in DNA: TGTGCCACCAGTGGAGTACAGAGCACAGATACGCAGTATTTT. The chain carries TRBV24-1 and TRBJ2-3; D is unclear. There are 14 residues in the CDR3. The V end was cut by 5 bases, the J end by 0 bases, with 8 bases between. Looked up from germline, CDR1 is KGHDR and CDR2 is SFDVKD.

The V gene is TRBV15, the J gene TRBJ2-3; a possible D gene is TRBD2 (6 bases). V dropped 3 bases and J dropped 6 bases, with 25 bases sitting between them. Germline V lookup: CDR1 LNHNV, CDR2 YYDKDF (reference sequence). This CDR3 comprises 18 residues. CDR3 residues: CATSRDTLADIARDTQYF. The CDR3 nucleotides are TGTGCCACCAGCAGGGATACGTTAGCGGATATTGCAAGGGATACGCAGTATTTT.

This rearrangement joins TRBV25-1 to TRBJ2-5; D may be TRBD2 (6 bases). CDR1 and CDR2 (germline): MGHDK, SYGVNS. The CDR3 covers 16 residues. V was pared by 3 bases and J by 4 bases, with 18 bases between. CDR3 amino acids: CASSDYGLHTSETQYF. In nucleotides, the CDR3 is TGTGCCAGCAGTGACTACGGACTACACACTTCAGAGACCCAGTACTTC.

The CDR3 protein is CASSVGRTGQGDREQFF. Written as DNA, the CDR3 is TGTGCCAGCAGCGTGGGGCGAACGGGACAGGGTGATCGTGAGCAGTTCTTC. This chain uses TRBV9 with TRBJ2-1; the match to TRBD1 covers 9 bases. This CDR3 has 17 residues. Trimming took 2 bases from V and 9 from J; bases not matched to a gene: 15. Germline assignment: CDR1 SGDLS and CDR2 YYNGEE.

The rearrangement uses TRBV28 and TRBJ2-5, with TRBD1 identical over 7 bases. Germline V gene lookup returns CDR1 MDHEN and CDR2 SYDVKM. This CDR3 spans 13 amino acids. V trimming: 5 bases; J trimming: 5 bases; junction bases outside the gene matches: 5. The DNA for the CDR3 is TGTGCCAGCAGTAGACAGGGAATGGAGACCCAGTACTTC. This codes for CASSRQGMETQYF.

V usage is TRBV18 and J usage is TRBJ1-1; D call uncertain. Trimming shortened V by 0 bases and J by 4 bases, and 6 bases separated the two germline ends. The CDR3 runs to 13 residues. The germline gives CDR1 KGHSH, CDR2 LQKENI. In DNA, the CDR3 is TGTGCCAGCTCACCACCGGGCCTCACTGAAGCTTTCTTT. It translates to CASSPPGLTEAFF.

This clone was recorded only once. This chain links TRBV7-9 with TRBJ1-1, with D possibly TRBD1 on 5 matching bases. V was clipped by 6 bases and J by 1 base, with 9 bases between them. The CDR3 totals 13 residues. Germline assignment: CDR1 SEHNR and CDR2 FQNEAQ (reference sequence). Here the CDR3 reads CASRDDRNTEAFF. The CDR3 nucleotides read TGTGCCAGCAGGGACGACAGGAACACTGAAGCTTTCTTT.

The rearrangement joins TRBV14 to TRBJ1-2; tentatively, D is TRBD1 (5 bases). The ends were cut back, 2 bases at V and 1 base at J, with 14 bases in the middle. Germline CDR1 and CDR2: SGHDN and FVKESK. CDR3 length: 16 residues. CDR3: CASSQRPQEINYGYTF. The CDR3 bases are TGTGCCAGCAGCCAAAGGCCACAGGAGATTAACTATGGCTACACCTTC. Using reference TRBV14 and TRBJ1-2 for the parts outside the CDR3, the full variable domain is EAGVTQFPSHSVIEKGQTVTLRCDPISGHDNLYWYRRVMGKEIKFLLHFVKESKQDESGMPNNRFLAERTGGTYSTLKVQPAELEDSGVYFCASSQRPQEINYGYTFGSGTRLTVV.

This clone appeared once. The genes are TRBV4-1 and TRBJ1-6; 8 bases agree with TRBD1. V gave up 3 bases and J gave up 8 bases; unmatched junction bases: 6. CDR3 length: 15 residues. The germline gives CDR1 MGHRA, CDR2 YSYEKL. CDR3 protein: CASSQETGDYSPLHF. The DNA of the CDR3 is TGCGCCAGCAGCCAGGAGACAGGGGATTATTCACCCCTCCACTTT.

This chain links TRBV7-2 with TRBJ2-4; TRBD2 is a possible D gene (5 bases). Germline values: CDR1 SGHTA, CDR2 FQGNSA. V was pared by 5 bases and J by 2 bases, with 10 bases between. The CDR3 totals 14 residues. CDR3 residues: CASSLGGSKNIQYF. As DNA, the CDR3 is TGTGCCAGCAGCCTCGGAGGCTCCAAAAACATTCAGTACTTC.

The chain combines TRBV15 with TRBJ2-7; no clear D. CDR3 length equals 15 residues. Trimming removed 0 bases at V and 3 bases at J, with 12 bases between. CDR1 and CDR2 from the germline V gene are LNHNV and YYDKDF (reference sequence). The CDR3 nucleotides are TGTGCCACCAGCAGAGAAGTAGAGACAAACTACGAGCAGTACTTC. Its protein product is CATSREVETNYEQYF.

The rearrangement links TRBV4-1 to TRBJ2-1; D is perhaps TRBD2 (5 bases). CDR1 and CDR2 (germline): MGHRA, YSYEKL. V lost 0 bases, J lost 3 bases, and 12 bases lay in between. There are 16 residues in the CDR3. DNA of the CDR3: TGCGCCAGCAGCCAAGATAGGAGCGGAGACTACAATGAGCAGTTCTTC. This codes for CASSQDRSGDYNEQFF.

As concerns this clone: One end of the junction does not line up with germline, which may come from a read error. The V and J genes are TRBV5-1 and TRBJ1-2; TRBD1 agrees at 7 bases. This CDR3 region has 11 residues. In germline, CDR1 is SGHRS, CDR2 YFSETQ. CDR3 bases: TGCGCCAGCAGCCTCGAGGGACAGCGGTTCTTC. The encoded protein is CASSLEGQRFF. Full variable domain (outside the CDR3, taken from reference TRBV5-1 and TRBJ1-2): KAGVTQTPRYLIKTRGQQVTLSCSPISGHRSVSWYQQTPGQGLQFLFEYFSETQRNKGNFPGRFSGRQFSNSRSEMNVSTLELGDSALYLCASSLEGQRFFGSGTRLTVV.

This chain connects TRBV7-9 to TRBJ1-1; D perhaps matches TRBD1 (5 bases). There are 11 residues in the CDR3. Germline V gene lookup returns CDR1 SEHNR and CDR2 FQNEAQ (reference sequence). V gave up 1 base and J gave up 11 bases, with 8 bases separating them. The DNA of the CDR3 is TGTGCCAGCAGCTTAGAGGCAGGGGCTTTCTTT. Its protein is CASSLEAGAFF.